This TCR beta chain was sequenced during a study of T cells after yellow fever vaccination. For the study at large: SMART-Seq v4 Ultra Low Input handled preparation of low-cell-number fractions.

The CDR3 sequence is 14 residues long. CDR1 and CDR2 (germline): SGHRS, YFSETQ. V lost 7 bases and J lost 3, with 16 bases in between. Study-wide points: Weaker, the secondary response peaked sooner, at day 5 versus 15. Booster samples showed a return of most primary-vaccination clones (roughly 96% CD4, 85% to 90% CD8).

TCRdb called the 5' RACE reads again in MiXCR, with one record for every CDR3 protein. The repertoire holds hundreds of thousands of distinct CDR3 sequences, with around a fifth as singletons. A remark on this clonotype: Its antigen is unknown.

The sample consisted of PBMCs, taken approximately 20 days after the first yellow fever vaccination. The clonotype comes from a man between 18 and 29 years old who received the YFV17D yellow fever vaccine. The chain uses TRBV5-1 and TRBJ1-1, with D unclear. Here the CDR3 reads CASGPREGDTEAFF. In nucleotides, the CDR3 is TGCGCCAGCGGACCTAGGGAGGGCGACACTGAAGCTTTCTTT.